This T cell receptor beta chain appears in the sequencing data of a study of blood T cell repertoires in COVID-19. Study summary: Sites across the United States, Italy and Spain contributed samples from acute and convalescent COVID-19. T cells, B-cell-depleted T cells, or PBMCs provided the cDNA or gDNA that served as material.

In its sample, this clone was seen once. Authors' analysis steps: By means of reference gene primer amplification, nucleated cell counts were estimated. Assay: immunoSEQ multiplex PCR; the TCRdb copy retains only in-frame clones and omits some. The D gene and trimming were derived from the DNA, and the V and J assignments and clone size from that table. The profile covers about 140,000 clones, with 88% appearing a single time and 1.5% to 2% taken by the ten largest. The germline V gene encodes CDR1 SNHLY and CDR2 FYNNEI. V lost 6 bases and J lost 3, with 11 bases in between. The CDR3 has 14 residues. The chain carries TRBV2 and TRBJ1-4; a weak D match, TRBD1 (6 bases). Sequencing was carried out using peripheral blood. The receptor was isolated from a woman aged 45-59 years with acute or convalescent COVID-19. CDR3: CASRRTDSNEKLFF. The CDR3 nucleotides read TGTGCCAGCAGGAGGACAGATTCTAATGAAAAACTGTTTTTT.